This is a list of T cell receptor beta chains from one sample in a study of identical twins. MiXCR was run by TCRdb on the 5' RACE reads, yielding one entry per CDR3 protein. Of some 560,000 distinct CDR3 sequences listed, just under 10% are singletons. These data are also associated with another study on yellow fever vaccine responses in identical twins.

The specimen was PBMCs. These receptor sequences come from a woman under 30 in good health. The CDR3 runs from the conserved cysteine through the conserved F or W. The D gene is left open where the match is weak. Rows give clone size only sometimes, using once, few, many, or a class for an expanded clone.

size | J | D | V | DNA | CDR3
- | TRBJ1-2 | - | TRBV5-1 | TGCGCCAGCAGCTTCGAGGTGAACTATGGCTACACCTTC | CASSFEVNYGYTF
- | TRBJ2-6 | - | TRBV3-1 | TGTGCCAGCAAGAGGGGCGCATCTGGGGCCAACGTCCTGACTTTC | CASKRGASGANVLTF
- | TRBJ2-3 | - | TRBV3-1 | TGTGCCAGCAGCCTGGCGGCTAGGGCAAGAGATACGCAGTATTTT | CASSLAARARDTQYF
- | TRBJ2-1 | TRBD2 | TRBV6-2/TRBV6-3 | TGTGCCAGCACCAAACTAGCGGAAGTTAGGGATGAGCAGTTCTTC | CASTKLAEVRDEQFF
many | TRBJ2-5 | - | TRBV24-1 | TGTGCCACCAGTGATTTCAGCCCGCAGGGGTACCAAGAGACCCAGTACTTC | CATSDFSPQGYQETQYF
few | TRBJ2-7 | TRBD1 | TRBV7-8 | TGTGCCAGCAGACAACAGGACAGGGGATCCTACGAGCAGTACTTC | CASRQQDRGSYEQYF
few | TRBJ1-2 | - | TRBV5-1 | TGCGCCAGCAGCTTGGACGGGCCTGTTAACTATGGCTACACCTTC | CASSLDGPVNYGYTF
few | TRBJ1-1 | - | TRBV28 | TGTGCCAGCAGTTTGCGTTTTGAAGCTTTCTTT | CASSLRFEAFF
- | TRBJ2-7 | TRBD1 | TRBV27 | TGTGCCAGCAGTGGGGGACAGAACTACGAGCAATACTTC | CASSGGQNYEQYF
- | TRBJ2-5 | TRBD2 | TRBV18 | TGTGCCAGCTCACCACTAGCGGGAGGTGAGACCCAGTACTTC | CASSPLAGGETQYF
many | TRBJ1-6 | TRBD1 | TRBV28 | TGTGCCAGCAGGCCGGCGCCGGGACAGGGCTATAATTCACCCCTCCACTTT | CASRPAPGQGYNSPLHF
many | TRBJ2-7 | - | TRBV29-1 | TGCAGCGTTGAGGGGACGGGGACCTACGAGCAGTACTTC | CSVEGTGTYEQYF
few | TRBJ2-1 | - | TRBV29-1 | TGCAGCGTTGTCAAAGTGGGTATCCAGAGCTCCTACAATGAGCAGTTCTTC | CSVVKVGIQSSYNEQFF
many | TRBJ2-5 | - | TRBV7-9 | TGTGCCAGCAGCTGGGGACAAGAGACCCAGTACTTC | CASSWGQETQYF
few | TRBJ2-3 | TRBD2 | TRBV5-1 | TGCGCCAGCAGCCGCATGACTAGCGGGGGTGCAGATACGCAGTATTTT | CASSRMTSGGADTQYF
few | TRBJ2-1 | - | TRBV12-3/TRBV12-4 | TGTGCCAGCGGAATAGGCTCCTACAATGAGCAGTTCTTC | CASGIGSYNEQFF
- | TRBJ2-3 | - | TRBV12-3/TRBV12-4 | TGTGCCAGCAGCTTCGGGGTAGCTCGTGGTGGTACGCAGTATTTT | CASSFGVARGGTQYF
few | TRBJ2-5 | TRBD1 | TRBV3-1 | TGTGCCAGCAGCCAAGCCCTCACAGGGGGCGGGGAGACCCAGTACTTC | CASSQALTGGGETQYF
many | TRBJ1-2 | - | TRBV4-3 | TGCGCCAGCAGCCAAACCCCGACAGTCATCTATGGCTACACCTTC | CASSQTPTVIYGYTF
- | TRBJ2-3 | - | TRBV29-1 | TGCAGCGTTCCCCATGGAGATACGCAGTATTTT | CSVPHGDTQYF
- | TRBJ2-7 | - | TRBV4-1 | TGCGCCAGCAACCAAGACGGCAGAAGTTACGAGCAGTACTTC | CASNQDGRSYEQYF
few | TRBJ2-3 | TRBD2 | TRBV11-2 | TGTGCCAGCAGCCGCCCCGCCCGAGCGGGAAGCCGCACAGATACGCAGTATTTT | CASSRPARAGSRTDTQYF
few | TRBJ2-1 | TRBD2 | TRBV6-5 | TGTGCCAGCAGTTACTCGACTCTAGCGGACCACAATGAGCAGTTCTTC | CASSYSTLADHNEQFF